This entry is about one T cell receptor (beta chain). Donors, healthy HIV-negative adults, lacked recent acute infections or vaccinations. Germline CDR1 reads SGHAT; CDR2 reads FQNNGV. The CDR3 runs to 15 residues. J lost 4 bases, V lost 5 bases, and 5 bases had no gene match. DNA at approximately 200 ng, some 31,000 T cell genomes, went into sorted-subset replicate PCRs. Repertoires were generated with immunoSEQ multiplex PCR, while TCRdb's copy carries only in-frame clones and drops some. Of millions of clones detected, approximately 95% appear once; the ten largest clones hold more than 0.1%. The sample comes from a study of shared clonotypes between healthy human individuals.

The rearrangement joins TRBV11-2 to TRBJ1-6, with 7 bases aligning to TRBD1. Sequenced material: naive CD4+ T cells sorted from blood. The sample's subset: CD45RA+ positively selected. This sequence originates from a man younger than 35 in good health. In nucleotides, the CDR3 is TGTGCCAGCAGCCTACAGGGACAGTATAATTCACCCCTCCACTTT. Protein: CASSLQGQYNSPLHF. The variable domain in full, completed from reference TRBV11-2 and TRBJ1-6, reads EAGVAQSPRYKIIEKRQSVAFWCNPISGHATLYWYQQILGQGPKLLIQFQNNGVVDDSQLPKDRFSAERLKGVDSTLKIQPAKLEDSAVYLCASSLQGQYNSPLHFGNGTRLTVT.